This T cell receptor (beta chain) was retrieved from a study of CD8 T cells in ankylosing spondylitis. TCRdb passed the 5' RACE reads through MiXCR, listing each CDR3 protein once. The table has fewer than 180,000 distinct CDR3 sequences, roughly 44% seen once. About this clonotype: Antigen specificity is unknown.

Trimming stripped 5 bases from V and 4 bases from J, with 16 bases between. Germline values: CDR1 SGHRS, CDR2 YFSETQ. CDR3 length equals 15 residues. Overall study results and limits: Seemingly distinctive of ankylosing spondylitis blood was a TCR beta motif formed by eight highly homologous variants. A number of the motif variants had already been described in reactive arthritis synovial fluid and blood. Relatively scarce in peripheral blood, disease-linked clones were CD8+.

Source material: synovial fluid, either unsorted or a sorted T cell fraction (not recorded which). The sequence derives from a male donor with ankylosing spondylitis. This chain uses TRBV5-1 with TRBJ2-1, with no clear D. As DNA, the CDR3 is TGCGCCAGCAGTACCTGGGCAGGCCAATACAATGAGCAGTTCTTC. Its protein product is CASSTWAGQYNEQFF.